Below are 6 T cell receptor beta chains sequenced from a single sample in a study of blood T cell repertoires in COVID-19. Clones were sequenced by immunoSEQ multiplex PCR, and TCRdb holds only the in-frame ones, with some missing. This repertoire shows about 50,000 clones, around 87% found once; its top ten account for 15% to 20%. Source material: peripheral blood. The origin of the receptors is a human donor in a cohort sampled during active COVID-19.

This clone was observed once. The J gene is TRBJ2-5, the V gene TRBV4-2; the D gene is possibly TRBD1 (6 bases). CDR1 and CDR2 (germline): LGHNA, YNFKEQ. The CDR3 runs to 15 residues. Trimming took 4 bases from V and 3 from J, leaving 15 bases between them. The CDR3 nucleotides read TGTGCCAGCAGCCTCCGGGCAGGGGTGGAAGAGACCCAGTACTTC. The encoded protein is CASSLRAGVEETQYF.

J is TRBJ1-1 and V is TRBV12-3 or TRBV12-4; D possibly corresponds to TRBD1 (5 bases). The V and J ends lost 6 bases and 4 bases respectively, with 12 bases between them. This CDR3 contains 13 residues. CDR3 DNA sequence: TGTGCCAGCAGCTGGGGGGGGACCACTGAAGCTTTCTTT. Translated, it gives CASSWGGTTEAFF.

The chain combines TRBV6-5 with TRBJ1-1, with D maybe TRBD1 (5 bases). V was trimmed by 5 bases and J by 1 base, leaving 8 bases between them. Germline-derived CDR1 and CDR2 are MNHEY and SVGAGI. The CDR3 loop spans 13 amino acids. Here the CDR3 reads CASSPTGNTEAFF. CDR3 in DNA: TGTGCCAGCAGTCCAACAGGGAACACTGAAGCTTTCTTT.

The V and J genes are TRBV9 and TRBJ2-7, with D perhaps TRBD1 (5 bases). Trimming took 4 bases from V and 6 from J, leaving 14 bases between them. Germline V gene sequence: CDR1 SGDLS, CDR2 YYNGEE. There are 13 residues in the CDR3. The CDR3 here is CASSRSRASEQYF. CDR3 DNA sequence: TGTGCCAGCAGCAGGAGCAGGGCCTCCGAGCAGTACTTC. The complete variable domain, with remaining parts taken from reference TRBV9 and TRBJ2-7, reads DSGVTQTPKHLITATGQRVTLRCSPRSGDLSVYWYQQSLDQGLQFLIQYYNGEERAKGNILERFSAQQFPDLHSELNLSSLELGDSALYFCASSRSRASEQYFGPGTRLTVT.

CDR3 bases: TGTGCCAGCAGCTTTGCCGGGACAGGGTCAGAAGAGCAGTACTTC. Encoded protein: CASSFAGTGSEEQYF. The chain combines TRBV11-1 with TRBJ2-7; 9 nucleotides agree with TRBD1. CDR3 length: 15 amino acids. The germline V gene encodes CDR1 SGHAT and CDR2 FQDESV (reference sequence). V lost 3 bases and J lost 7; bases outside the gene matches: 10.

The chain is built from TRBV11-2 and TRBJ2-3, with 12 nucleotides matching TRBD2. CDR1 SGHAT and CDR2 FQNNGV come from the germline V gene. The CDR3 has 15 residues. Trimming removed 5 bases from V and 7 bases from J; junction bases left unmatched: 7. CDR3 amino acids: CASSASSGGANTQYF. In DNA, the CDR3 is TGTGCCAGCAGCGCCTCTAGCGGGGGGGCCAATACGCAGTATTTT.